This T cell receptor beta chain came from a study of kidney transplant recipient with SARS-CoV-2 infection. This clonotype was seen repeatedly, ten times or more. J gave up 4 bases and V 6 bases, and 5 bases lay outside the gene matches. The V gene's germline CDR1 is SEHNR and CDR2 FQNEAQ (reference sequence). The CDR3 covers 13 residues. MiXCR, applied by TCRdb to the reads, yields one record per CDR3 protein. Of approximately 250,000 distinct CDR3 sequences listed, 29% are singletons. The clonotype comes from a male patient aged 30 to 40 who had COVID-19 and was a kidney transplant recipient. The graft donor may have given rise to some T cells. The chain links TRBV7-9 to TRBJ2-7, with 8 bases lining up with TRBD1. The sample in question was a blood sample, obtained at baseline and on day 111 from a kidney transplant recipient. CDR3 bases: TGTGCCAGCAGGGGGACAGGAAGGTACGAGCAGTACTTC. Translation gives CASRGTGRYEQYF.